Listed here is a single T cell receptor beta chain. RNA totalling about 0.5 to 1 ug underwent reverse transcription with random hexamers. TCRdb redid the calling of the immunoSEQ multiplex PCR reads with MiXCR, one entry per CDR3 protein. This table has 50,000 or so distinct CDR3 sequences, roughly 93% appearing once. The J segment lost 0 bases and the V segment lost 1 base, leaving 7 bases of the junction unmatched. Germline lookup yields CDR1 LGHNA and CDR2 YNFKEQ. This CDR3 has 19 amino acids. These data belong to a study of CD8 T cells in Susac syndrome. The source material was CD8+ T cells from PBMCs. The chain couples TRBV4-2 to TRBJ2-2; 11 bases agree with TRBD2. This receptor was identified in a human donor with multiple sclerosis. This chain's CDR3 is CASSQAASGGLANTGELFF. CDR3 sequence (DNA): TGTGCCAGCAGCCAAGCAGCTAGCGGGGGGCTAGCGAACACCGGGGAGCTGTTTTTT.